This entry lists 10 T cell receptor beta chains sequenced from one sample in a study of blood T cell repertoires in COVID-19 (TCRdb year 2020). Libraries were constructed by the immunoSEQ multiplex PCR assay. In its TCRdb copy, this immuneACCESS table keeps in-frame sequences only and misses some clones. Where compared with another copy, unresolved V genes explain less than half of these, and the others have no known cause. This sample is represented by 470,000 or so clones; about 89% of them were singletons. The leading ten clones occupy 4% to 4.5% of the sample. The source material was peripheral blood. The receptor source for this set is a woman aged 25 to 39 with acute or convalescent COVID-19.

The chain carries TRBV27 and TRBJ1-5, with no clear D. The germline V gene has CDR1 MNHEY and CDR2 SMNVEV (reference sequence). The ends were cut back, 2 bases at V and 5 bases at J, with 7 bases in the middle. This CDR3 contains 13 residues. CDR3 DNA: TGTGCCAGCAGTTTAGAGGGCTATCAGCCCCAGCATTTT. This gives the protein CASSLEGYQPQHF.

V usage is TRBV6-5 and J usage is TRBJ1-5; perhaps TRBD1 as D (5 bases). The CDR3 loop spans 15 amino acids. Germline CDR1 and CDR2: MNHEY and SVGAGI. V shed 0 bases and J shed 1 base, with 7 bases lying between them. CDR3 sequence: CASSYSRTSNQPQHF. The DNA of the CDR3 is TGTGCCAGCAGTTACTCACGGACAAGCAATCAGCCCCAGCATTTT.

This clone was detected once. V usage is TRBV7-9 and J usage is TRBJ1-1; perhaps TRBD1 as D (5 bases). The V end lost 1 base, the J end lost 5 bases, and 11 bases lay between the germline ends. The CDR3 runs 14 residues. CDR1 SEHNR and CDR2 FQNEAQ come from the germline V gene (reference sequence). CDR3 in DNA: TGTGCCAGCAGCTTAGTTCAGGGATGGACTGAAGCTTTCTTT. Translation gives CASSLVQGWTEAFF.

This rearrangement joins TRBV28 to TRBJ2-3; TRBD2 matches 10 bases. Germline V lookup: CDR1 MDHEN, CDR2 SYDVKM. The CDR3 totals 18 residues. V shed 4 bases and J 0 bases; nucleotides not matched to a gene: 10. The CDR3 coding sequence is TGTGCCAGCAGTTCTGGACTAGCGGCCCGTCCTAGCACAGATACGCAGTATTTT. Residues: CASSSGLAARPSTDTQYF. The full variable domain, its missing parts supplied by reference TRBV28 and TRBJ2-3, is DVKVTQSSRYLVKRTGEKVFLECVQDMDHENMFWYRQDPGLGLRLIYFSYDVKMKEKGDIPEGYSVSREKKERFSLILESASTNQTSMYLCASSSGLAARPSTDTQYFGPGTRLTVL.

CDR3 sequence (DNA): TGTGCCAGCAGTTTATCGTCCCAGGGCAATCAGCCCCAGCATTTT. Protein sequence: CASSLSSQGNQPQHF. This rearrangement joins TRBV27 to TRBJ1-5; D remains unclear. CDR3 size: 15 residues. V lost 0 bases to trimming and J lost 2 bases, with 8 bases between them. Germline V CDR1 and CDR2: MNHEY, SMNVEV (reference sequence).

This clone appeared a few times. The rearrangement joins TRBV6-5 to TRBJ1-2; TRBD1 matches at 8 bases. The CDR3 is 15 amino acids. The ends lost 6 bases at V and 8 bases at J; junction bases unmatched: 14. The germline gives CDR1 MNHEY, CDR2 SVGAGI. The CDR3 DNA sequence: TGTGCCAGCAGACCCACTCAGGGGGCATCCGGCGGCTACACCTTC. Protein sequence: CASRPTQGASGGYTF.

DNA for the CDR3: TGTGCCAGCAGTGACAGGGCAGGGGGAGGCGAGCAGTACTTC. This sequence encodes CASSDRAGGGEQYF. V is TRBV6-4 and J is TRBJ2-7, with TRBD1 as a possible D gene (7 bases). V was pared by 2 bases and J by 6 bases, with 14 bases between. This CDR3 contains 14 residues. Per germline, CDR1 MRHNA and CDR2 SNTAGT.

The chain carries TRBV2 and TRBJ1-3; 8 bases match TRBD1. The germline gives CDR1 SNHLY, CDR2 FYNNEI. Losses at the gene ends were 5 bases for V and 0 bases for J; bases not matched to a gene: 6. CDR3 length: 16 amino acids. For the CDR3, the DNA is TGTGCCAGCAGTCACCCGGACAGGGTCTCTGGAAACACCATATATTTT. It encodes CASSHPDRVSGNTIYF.

The rearrangement links TRBV5-8 to TRBJ2-7; tentative D call: TRBD2 (5 bases). CDR1 SGHTS and CDR2 YDEGEE come from the germline V gene. V gave up 1 base and J gave up 7 bases, with 12 bases separating them. This CDR3 comprises 13 residues. The CDR3 protein is CASSLTGIGEQYF. In DNA, the CDR3 is TGTGCCAGCAGCTTGACGGGGATCGGTGAGCAGTACTTC.

This clone has just one count. The V and J genes are TRBV4-1 and TRBJ2-2, with D possibly TRBD2 on 5 matching bases. This CDR3 spans 18 amino acids. Germline V gene lookup returns CDR1 MGHRA and CDR2 YSYEKL. The V gene lost 2 bases and the J gene lost 0 bases, with 16 bases spanning the gap. The CDR3 sequence: CASSQYSPGSANTGELFF. The CDR3 DNA reads TGCGCCAGCAGCCAATACAGTCCGGGGAGTGCGAACACCGGGGAGCTGTTTTTT.